This T cell receptor beta chain stems from a study of OX40 agonist ivuxolimab in advanced cancers. Context from the whole study: Ivuxolimab, which targeted the costimulatory receptor OX40 (CD134), was an agonistic, fully human IgG2 monoclonal antibody. Intravenous ivuxolimab was administered to patients every 2 weeks at six dose levels: 0.01, 0.1, 0.3, 1.5, 3 and 10 mg/kg. Of the approximately 50 dose-escalation patients, hepatocellular carcinoma was present in around 19, melanoma in about 15, renal cell carcinoma in 9 and head and neck cancer in 9. In the dose-escalation cohort, nearly 85% of patients were male, and the mean age was around 60 years with a range of about 20 to 79. Patients were allowed to have had prior anti-PD-1, anti-PD-L1 or anti-CTLA-4 therapy, and 40% of the dose-escalation patients had previously received checkpoint inhibitors. Three dose-escalation patients achieved partial responses, one with hepatocellular carcinoma and two with cutaneous melanoma. The purpose of peripheral TCRbeta sequencing was to test whether ivuxolimab changed TCR sequence diversity and led to clonal T-cell expansion. The paper reports the monotherapy dose-escalation portion (N of about 52 patients) of the phase I ivuxolimab trial. Overall results and qualifications from the work: Partial responders in the 0.1-3.0 mg/kg groups had among the lowest normalized peripheral clonal expansion, especially among CD8+ T cells. After ivuxolimab, more expanded clones were found on average in CD8+ T cells than in CD4+ T cells. Which antigens the clonally expanded peripheral T cells were specific for was not determined. At doses from 0.1 to 3.0 mg/kg, clonal expansion was seen in both CD4+ and CD8+ blood T cells between baseline and week 6. Low levels of normalized T-cell clonal expansion were also seen in some nonresponding patients.

Per the germline V gene, SGHVS is the CDR1 and FQNEAQ is the CDR2. Trimming costs V 5 bases and J 6 bases, and their ends lie 10 bases apart. There are 12 amino acids in the CDR3, from cysteine to phenylalanine inclusive. CDR3 DNA is the only sequence kept; it has 36 bases, read in frame from the first base. Genomic DNA was isolated from the sorted cells so that the TCRbeta CDR3 region could be sequenced. The immunoSEQ Assay was used for sequencing of TCRbeta CDR3 regions. TCRdb stores this immuneACCESS table with in-frame sequences only. Part of the clones is absent; in the studies checked, under half of the shortfall reflects unresolved V genes, and no reason is known for the rest. Counted in this sample were around 80,000 clones; about 88% of them appeared once. Roughly 0.9% of the sample lies in the top ten. A note on this clone: No antigen is known for it. Qualities for individual bases were not recorded, and no much larger clone is one base off.

Patients with autoimmune disease history or receiving systemic immunosuppression were excluded from the trial. Peripheral blood for TCR sequencing was collected from all dose cohorts at baseline, on cycle 4 day 1, and on cycle 7 day 1. Samples came from an open-label, multicenter, first-in-human phase I dose-escalation trial of ivuxolimab. The trial enrolled adults with locally advanced or metastatic head and neck squamous cell, hepatocellular, melanoma or renal cell carcinoma. Before TCR sequencing, CD4+ and CD8+ T cells were separately sorted from peripheral blood. The chain joins TRBV7-8 to TRBJ1-1; perhaps TRBD1 is the D gene, with 5 bases matching. The sequencing used CD4+ or CD8+ T cells sorted from blood, collected in a trial of the OX40 agonist ivuxolimab. The receptor's source is an adult with an advanced solid tumor such as melanoma, head and neck, liver or kidney cancer. The DNA sequence reads TGTGCCAGCAGCCGGGTAGGGGCTGAAGCTTTCTTT. This is translated as CASSRVGAEAFF.